This entry concerns a single TCR beta chain. No antigen is known for it. The data belong to a study of cytomegalovirus exposure and HLA in healthy donors. In the PCR, 60 Vbeta and 13 Jbeta primers were used. Method: immunoSEQ multiplex PCR; TCRdb's copy keeps in-frame clones and lacks some. Of some 170,000 clones in the sample, about 10% were seen once. Findings and limits, study-wide: Immune exposure data for these donors was limited to CMV serostatus. Most TCR beta V segments were productive about 87% or about 30% of the time in an earlier analysis. The authors later linked a missense DCLRE1C variant to TCR beta V- and J-gene trimming.

V gave up 1 base and J gave up 3 bases; unmatched junction bases: 10. Germline V CDR1 and CDR2: MGHRA, YSYEKL. This CDR3 has 17 amino acids. Unrecorded immune exposure was likely among donors, who were nominally healthy when sampled. This receptor was identified in a woman aged 25 to 39 in good health and CMV-seropositive. The sample was PBMCs. The genes are TRBV4-1 and TRBJ2-3, with 7 bases identical to TRBD2. CDR3 residues: CASSQGALRGVTDTQYF. The CDR3 DNA is TGCGCCAGCAGCCAAGGGGCCTTACGGGGGGTAACAGATACGCAGTATTTT.